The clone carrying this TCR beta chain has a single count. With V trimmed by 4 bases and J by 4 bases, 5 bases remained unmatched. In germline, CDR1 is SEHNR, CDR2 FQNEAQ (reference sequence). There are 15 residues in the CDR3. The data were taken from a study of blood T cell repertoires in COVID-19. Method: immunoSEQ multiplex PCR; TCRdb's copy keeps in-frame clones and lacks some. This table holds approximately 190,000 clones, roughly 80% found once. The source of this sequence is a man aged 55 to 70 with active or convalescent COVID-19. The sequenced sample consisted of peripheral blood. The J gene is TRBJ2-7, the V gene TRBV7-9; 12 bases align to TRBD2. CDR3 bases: TGTGCCAGCAGCTCACCACTAGCGGGAGGTTACGAGCAGTACTTC. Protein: CASSSPLAGGYEQYF.